Below, one T cell receptor beta chain is given with its context. Its matching antigen is unknown. This sample includes further DNA sequences coding for the same CDR3. Researchers ran the PCR with 60 Vbeta and 13 Jbeta primers. TCRdb keeps only in-frame clones here, not all; method: immunoSEQ multiplex PCR. The sample includes about 150,000 clones, around 66% of them seen just once. The data derive from a study of cytomegalovirus exposure and HLA in healthy donors. Study-wide findings and caveats: Available immune exposure information was restricted to CMV serostatus only. Later analysis demonstrated an association between a missense DCLRE1C variant and TCR beta V- and J-gene trimming.

CDR1 is MGHRA and CDR2 is YSYEKL in the germline V gene. CDR3 size: 16 residues. Trimming at V came to 0 bases and at J to 2 bases, leaving 4 bases not matched to a gene. Sequenced material: PBMCs. The TCR sequence derives from a woman aged 55-69 years in good health and CMV-seronegative. The V gene is TRBV4-1, the J gene TRBJ2-3, with 8 bases lining up with TRBD2. CDR3 region: CASSQDPSGSTDTQYF. The DNA for the CDR3 is TGCGCCAGCAGCCAAGATCCTAGCGGGTCCACAGATACGCAGTATTTT.